The clone carrying this T cell receptor (beta chain) was seen a few times. These data originate in a study of cytomegalovirus exposure and HLA in healthy donors. PCR involved 60 Vbeta and 13 Jbeta primers. Data came from immunoSEQ multiplex PCR; TCRdb stores just in-frame clones and leaves some out. This table holds under 200,000 clones, around three quarters found once. Between the trimmed V and J ends, which lost 0 bases and 3 bases, there was a span of 7 bases. Germline V gene lookup returns CDR1 SGHRS and CDR2 YFSETQ. The CDR3 loop spans 13 amino acids. The TCR originated in a man aged 35 to 55 in good health and CMV-seronegative. This sequence joins TRBV5-1 and TRBJ2-7; the D is unclear. Input material: PBMCs. In nucleotides, the CDR3 is TGCGCCAGCAGCTTGGACAACAACTACGAGCAGTACTTC. This gives the protein CASSLDNNYEQYF. The full variable domain, completed using reference TRBV5-1 and TRBJ2-7, is KAGVTQTPRYLIKTRGQQVTLSCSPISGHRSVSWYQQTPGQGLQFLFEYFSETQRNKGNFPGRFSGRQFSNSRSEMNVSTLELGDSALYLCASSLDNNYEQYFGPGTRLTVT.